The 13 T cell receptor beta chains presented below share a single source sample, sequenced in a study of spatial heterogeneity in lung cancer. Time point meaning: sample taken at primary tumor resection. Findings of the study overall: Intratumoral expanded alpha and beta TCR counts were found to track tumor mutation counts.

Their antigen targets remain unknown. A single record per CDR3 protein comes from TCRdb applying MiXCR to the 5' RACE reads. The table lists over 8,500 distinct CDR3 sequences, roughly 5% of them singletons. The sample was lung tumor tissue, taken at surgery. These receptors were obtained from a male donor with early-stage non-small cell lung cancer.

This clonotype is classed as medium-sized. A library made for alpha chains picked up this beta chain off target, so its size means little. V usage is TRBV29-1 and J usage is TRBJ1-1; 10 nucleotides match TRBD1. Unmatched junction bases numbered 16, after V lost 8 bases and J lost 7 bases. The CDR3 has 15 amino acids. Per germline, CDR1 SQVTM and CDR2 ANQGSEA. The CDR3 nucleotides are TGCAGCACCGCTCGATCTGACAGGGGGCTGTTTGAAGCTTTCTTT. Its translation is CSTARSDRGLFEAFF. The full variable domain, with the rest looked up from reference TRBV29-1 and TRBJ1-1, is SAVISQKPSRDICQRGTSLTIQCQVDSQVTMMFWYRQQPGQSLTLIATANQGSEATYESGFVIDKFPISRPNLTFSTLTVSNMSPEDSSIYLCSTARSDRGLFEAFFGQGTRLTVV.

In this sample, this clonotype turned up many times. This beta chain represents an off-target read in a library built for alpha chains; its size is of limited meaning. The chain joins TRBV6-1 to TRBJ2-5; 10 bases match TRBD2. The germline V gene encodes CDR1 MNHNS and CDR2 SASEGT. After removal of 8 bases from V and 4 bases from J, the junction contained 4 bases not matched to a gene. This CDR3 comprises 13 residues. CDR3 nucleotide sequence: TGTGCCAGCGTTTGGACTAGCGGAGAGACCCAGTACTTC. Protein product: CASVWTSGETQYF.

This clonotype has at least ten counts. A library made for alpha chains picked up this beta chain off target, so its size means little. The rearrangement uses TRBV5-1 and TRBJ1-2; 7 nucleotides align to TRBD1. V trimming: 0 bases; J trimming: 3 bases; junction bases outside the gene matches: 2. CDR3 length: 14 amino acids. Germline V gene lookup returns CDR1 SGHRS and CDR2 YFSETQ. The CDR3 reads CASSLGQGDYGYTF. CDR3 bases: TGCGCCAGCAGCTTGGGCCAGGGGGACTATGGCTACACCTTC.

Ten or more counts support this clonotype. This beta chain is a stray read from a library made for alpha chains; its abundance is not meaningful. The chain carries TRBV29-1 and TRBJ1-1; TRBD1 matches at 8 bases. CDR1 is SQVTM, CDR2 ANQGSEA, per germline. The CDR3 is made up of 14 amino acids. The ends lost 6 bases at V and 1 base at J; junction bases unmatched: 7. This CDR3 is CSVADRGRNTEAFF. DNA for the CDR3: TGCAGCGTGGCCGACAGGGGAAGGAACACTGAAGCTTTCTTT. Supplemented by reference TRBV29-1 and TRBJ1-1, the full variable domain reads SAVISQKPSRDICQRGTSLTIQCQVDSQVTMMFWYRQQPGQSLTLIATANQGSEATYESGFVIDKFPISRPNLTFSTLTVSNMSPEDSSIYLCSVADRGRNTEAFFGQGTRLTVV.

About this clonotype: The library was built for alpha chains, so this beta chain is an off-target read and its size means little. The chain has TRBV20-1 and TRBJ1-2; 10 bases fit TRBD1. CDR3 length equals 16 residues. Germline trimming cut 0 bases from V and 6 bases from J; bases unmatched to any gene: 10. Looked up from germline, CDR1 is DFQATT and CDR2 is SNEGSKA (reference sequence). CDR3 in amino acids: CSAREGTGAQVDGYTF. CDR3 DNA: TGCAGTGCTAGAGAAGGGACAGGGGCTCAGGTAGATGGCTACACCTTC.

This clonotype has ten or more counts. This beta chain is a stray read from a library made for alpha chains; its abundance is not meaningful. This sequence joins TRBV29-1 and TRBJ1-1; a weak D match, TRBD1 (5 bases). The V end lost 6 bases, the J end lost 1 base, and 9 bases lay between the germline ends. The CDR3 extends over 12 amino acids. Germline loops: CDR1 SQVTM, CDR2 ANQGSEA. CDR3 sequence: CSVRGQNTEAFF. The CDR3 DNA reads as TGCAGCGTCCGCGGACAGAACACTGAAGCTTTCTTT.

With regard to this clonotype: In a library made to pick up alpha chains, this beta chain is a stray read with a size that means little. V is TRBV5-6 and J is TRBJ2-5, with D possibly TRBD1 on 5 matching bases. Germline V gene sequence: CDR1 SGHDT, CDR2 YYEEEE. The CDR3 is made up of 14 amino acids. Trimming pared 4 bases from V and 4 bases from J, leaving 14 bases between. CDR3 amino acids: CASSGRAVGETQYF. In DNA, the CDR3 is TGTGCCAGCAGCGGCAGGGCAGTTGGAGAGACCCAGTACTTC.

This clonotype was detected ten times or more. Since it is a stray read in a library aimed at alpha chains, this beta chain has a size that is not meaningful. The CDR3 bases are TGTGCCAGCAGCCCGGGACTAGCGAATATAGATACGCAGTATTTT. This sequence encodes CASSPGLANIDTQYF. The chain employs TRBV7-9 and TRBJ2-3; 10 nucleotides line up with TRBD2. The length of the CDR3 is 15 residues. V was pared by 5 bases and J by 5 bases, with 7 bases of the junction left unmatched. The germline gives CDR1 SEHNR, CDR2 FQNEAQ (reference sequence).

This clonotype was detected ten times or more. The size of this beta chain means little, since it is a stray read in a library made for alpha chains. The rearrangement links TRBV28 to TRBJ2-3, with D perhaps TRBD2 (6 bases). V was cut by 4 bases and J by 14 bases, with 19 bases left in between. The CDR3 runs to 13 residues. The germline gives CDR1 MDHEN, CDR2 SYDVKM. The CDR3 is CASSSPEPGLWYF. The CDR3 DNA reads TGTGCCAGCAGTTCCCCCGAGCCGGGACTTTGGTATTTT. Supplemented by reference TRBV28 and TRBJ2-3, the full variable domain reads DVKVTQSSRYLVKRTGEKVFLECVQDMDHENMFWYRQDPGLGLRLIYFSYDVKMKEKGDIPEGYSVSREKKERFSLILESASTNQTSMYLCASSSPEPGLWYFGPGTRLTVL.

This clonotype was recorded many times. Because the library targeted alpha chains, this beta chain is an off-target read whose size means little. The chain links TRBV24-1 to TRBJ2-3, with D maybe TRBD1 (6 bases). Trimming stripped 8 bases from V and 6 bases from J, with 17 bases between. The germline V gene has CDR1 KGHDR and CDR2 SFDVKD. This CDR3 contains 14 residues. The CDR3 region is CATNTGKSPDTQYF. Here the CDR3 DNA reads TGTGCCACCAACACAGGGAAATCTCCGGATACGCAGTATTTT.

The sample holds many counts of this clonotype. The library was prepared for alpha chains; this beta chain is a stray read, so its frequency means little. This chain connects TRBV14 to TRBJ1-6; D not resolved. Trimming removed 4 bases at V and 6 bases at J, with 10 bases between. CDR1 is SGHDN, CDR2 FVKESK, per germline. CDR3 length equals 14 residues. CDR3 nucleotides: TGTGCCAGCAGCCGCCAGCCTTCTAATTCACCCCTCCACTTT. Its translation is CASSRQPSNSPLHF.

This clonotype was seen at least ten times. The size of this beta chain means little, since it is a stray read in a library made for alpha chains. The chain couples TRBV5-1 to TRBJ1-4; no firm D call. The CDR3 has 18 residues. CDR1 and CDR2 from the germline V gene are SGHRS and YFSETQ. V lost 4 bases to trimming and J lost 0 bases, with 19 bases between them. Written as DNA, the CDR3 is TGCGCCAGCAGCCCCTGGACGGCATCGACTGCAACTAATGAAAAACTGTTTTTT. This gives the protein CASSPWTASTATNEKLFF.

This clonotype was observed at least ten times. With the library built for alpha chains, this beta chain is off target and its frequency is not meaningful. The rearrangement joins TRBV7-2 to TRBJ2-1; D remains ambiguous. Trimming shortened V by 1 base and J by 0 bases, and 10 bases separated the two germline ends. The CDR3 runs 16 residues. Germline V gene data show CDR1 as SGHTA and CDR2 as FQGNSA. The CDR3 region is CASSLVSTASYNEQFF. CDR3 bases: TGTGCCAGCAGCTTAGTCTCTACGGCCTCCTACAATGAGCAGTTCTTC.